This T cell receptor beta chain is from a study of T cells in localized non-small cell lung cancer. Libraries were prepared by immunoSEQ multiplex PCR; TCRdb keeps only in-frame clonotypes and omits some of them. In the table there are roughly 35,000 clones, around 92% of which are singletons. This CDR3 is built from 15 residues. The V gene end was trimmed by 11 bases and the J gene end by 2 bases; junction bases not matched to a gene: 14. Germline CDR1 and CDR2: ENHRY and SYGVKD. General study results and limits: Uninvolved adjacent lung showed higher T cell clonality than tumor. A higher density of T cells in blood coincided with extended overall survival. Sequencing, confined to only one tumor region, leaves heterogeneity possible.

About this clone itself: Its antigen remains unknown.

This chain links TRBV10-3 with TRBJ2-5, with 7 nucleotides matching TRBD2. The input for sequencing was peripheral blood, taken before any cancer treatment. The sequence derives from a female donor older than 55 with stage I lung adenocarcinoma. The DNA for the CDR3 is TGTGCCTCCCGGGGGAGCGGGGAGTTACAAGAGACCCAGTACTTC. This gives the protein CASRGSGELQETQYF.